This passage covers 11 T cell receptor beta chains from one sample sequenced in a study of graft-versus-host responses after intestinal transplantation. Antigen specificity for these receptors is unknown. Repertoires were generated with immunoSEQ multiplex PCR, while TCRdb's copy carries only in-frame clones and drops some. The repertoire holds about 88,000 clones, 90% seen once, with around 0.1% in the top ten. Here the sequenced sample was unstimulated CD4+ T cells sorted from spleen or lymph node cells, taken before intestinal transplant. Receptor source: a human donor who received an intestinal transplant.

The chain links TRBV6-6 to TRBJ1-1, with D hard to call. V lost 0 bases to trimming and J lost 4 bases, with 12 bases between them. In germline, CDR1 is MNHNY, CDR2 SVGAGI (reference sequence). The CDR3 runs to 15 residues. CDR3 amino acids: CASSYSRVVGTEAFF. The CDR3 region has the DNA TGTGCCAGCAGTTACTCGAGGGTCGTGGGCACTGAAGCTTTCTTT.

CDR3 DNA: TGCGCCAGCAGCTTGGAGACAGGGGTTGAAGCTTTCTTT. It yields the protein CASSLETGVEAFF. The chain employs TRBV5-1 and TRBJ1-1; TRBD1 agrees at 8 bases. The J segment lost 7 bases and the V segment lost 0 bases, leaving 2 bases of the junction unmatched. Germline CDR1 reads SGHRS; CDR2 reads YFSETQ. The CDR3 has 13 residues.

The rearrangement links TRBV18 to TRBJ2-2; TRBD2 agrees at 7 bases. The V segment lost 0 bases and the J segment 5 bases; nucleotides outside the gene matches: 0. Germline V gene data show CDR1 as KGHSH and CDR2 as LQKENI. The CDR3 contains 14 residues. This chain's CDR3 is CASSPPAGTGELFF. DNA of the CDR3: TGTGCCAGCTCACCACCAGCGGGGACCGGGGAGCTGTTTTTT.

For the CDR3, the DNA is TGTGCCAGCGCCCAGGGGGAGACCCAGTACTTC. Its translation: CASAQGETQYF. The chain employs TRBV2 and TRBJ2-5; the D gene is possibly TRBD1 (6 bases). This CDR3 has 11 residues. CDR1 and CDR2 (germline): SNHLY, FYNNEI. Trimming stripped 8 bases from V and 5 bases from J, with 9 bases between.

The DNA of the CDR3 is TGTGCCAGGAACACAGGGCTACACACTGAAGCTTTCTTT. This sequence encodes CARNTGLHTEAFF. The chain is built from TRBV2 and TRBJ1-1; maybe TRBD1 (6 bases). V lost 9 bases to trimming and J lost 3 bases, with 14 bases between them. The CDR3 length is 13 residues. Germline loops: CDR1 SNHLY, CDR2 FYNNEI.

This sequence joins TRBV2 and TRBJ2-1; TRBD2 matches at 9 bases. In germline, CDR1 is SNHLY, CDR2 FYNNEI. The J segment lost 4 bases and the V segment lost 2 bases, leaving 9 bases of the junction unmatched. There are 17 residues in the CDR3. The CDR3 DNA sequence: TGTGCCAGCAGTGAATTAGGGCGGGGGGGGTGGTACAATGAGCAGTTCTTC. As protein: CASSELGRGGWYNEQFF.

The J gene is TRBJ2-5, the V gene TRBV5-1; D is perhaps TRBD2 (6 bases). The CDR3 length is 15 residues. V lost 1 base and J lost 2, with 12 bases in between. Germline V gene sequence: CDR1 SGHRS, CDR2 YFSETQ. CDR3 sequence (DNA): TGCGCCAGCAGCTTGTTAGGCGGGGATCAAGAGACCCAGTACTTC. It translates to CASSLLGGDQETQYF.

V and J are TRBV19 and TRBJ1-1; 7 positions match TRBD1. This CDR3 comprises 14 residues. After removal of 5 bases from V and 1 base from J, the junction contained 4 bases not matched to a gene. Germline V lookup: CDR1 LNHDA, CDR2 SQIVND (reference sequence). The CDR3 is CASSSRTGNTEAFF. Written as DNA, the CDR3 is TGTGCCAGTAGTTCCCGGACAGGGAACACTGAAGCTTTCTTT.

V gene TRBV29-1 combines with J gene TRBJ1-1; no firm D call. Looked up from germline, CDR1 is SQVTM and CDR2 is ANQGSEA. V was cut by 4 bases and J by 3 bases, with 6 bases left in between. This CDR3 is 11 amino acids long. Here the CDR3 reads CSVVTYTEAFF. CDR3 in DNA: TGCAGCGTTGTAACTTACACTGAAGCTTTCTTT.

This chain joins TRBV2 and TRBJ1-6; D unclear. The CDR3 loop spans 11 amino acids. V shed 3 bases and J shed 10 bases, with 4 bases lying between them. The germline V gene has CDR1 SNHLY and CDR2 FYNNEI. The CDR3, as DNA: TGTGCCAGCAGTGACCCGTCACCCCTCCACTTT. Encoded protein: CASSDPSPLHF.

The rearrangement uses TRBV6-6 and TRBJ2-5, with 7 bases aligning to TRBD2. This CDR3 region has 13 residues. Germline-derived CDR1 and CDR2 are MNHNY and SVGAGI (reference sequence). Unmatched junction bases numbered 0, after V lost 0 bases and J lost 5 bases. CDR3 sequence reads: CASSYSGGETQYF. The CDR3 DNA reads TGTGCCAGCAGTTACTCGGGGGGGGAGACCCAGTACTTC.